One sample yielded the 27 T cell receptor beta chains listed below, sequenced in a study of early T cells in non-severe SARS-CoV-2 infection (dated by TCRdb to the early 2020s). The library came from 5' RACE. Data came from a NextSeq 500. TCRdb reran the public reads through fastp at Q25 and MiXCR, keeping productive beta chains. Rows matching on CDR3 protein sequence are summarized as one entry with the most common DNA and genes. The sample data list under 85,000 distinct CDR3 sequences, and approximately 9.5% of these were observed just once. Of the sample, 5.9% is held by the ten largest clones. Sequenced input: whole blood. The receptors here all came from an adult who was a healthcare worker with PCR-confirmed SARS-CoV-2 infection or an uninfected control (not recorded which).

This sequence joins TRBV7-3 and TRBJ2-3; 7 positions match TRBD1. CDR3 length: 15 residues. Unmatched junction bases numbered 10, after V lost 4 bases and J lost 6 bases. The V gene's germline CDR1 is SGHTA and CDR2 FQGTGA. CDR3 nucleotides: TGTGCCAGCAGCTCCGGGACAGCTCATTCTGATACGCAGTATTTT. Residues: CASSSGTAHSDTQYF.

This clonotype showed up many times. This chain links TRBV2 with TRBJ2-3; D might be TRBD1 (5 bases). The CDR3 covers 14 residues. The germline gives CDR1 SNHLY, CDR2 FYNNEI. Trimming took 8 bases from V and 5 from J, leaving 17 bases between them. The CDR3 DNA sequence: TGTGCCAGCGGGAAGGCCAGGGTCGGAGATACGCAGTATTTT. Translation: CASGKARVGDTQYF.

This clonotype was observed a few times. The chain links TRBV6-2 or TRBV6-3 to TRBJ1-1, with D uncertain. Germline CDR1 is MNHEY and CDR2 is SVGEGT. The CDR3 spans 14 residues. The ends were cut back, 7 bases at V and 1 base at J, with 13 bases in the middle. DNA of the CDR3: TGTGCCAGCACCCACCACGGACGGAACACTGAAGCTTTCTTT. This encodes CASTHHGRNTEAFF.

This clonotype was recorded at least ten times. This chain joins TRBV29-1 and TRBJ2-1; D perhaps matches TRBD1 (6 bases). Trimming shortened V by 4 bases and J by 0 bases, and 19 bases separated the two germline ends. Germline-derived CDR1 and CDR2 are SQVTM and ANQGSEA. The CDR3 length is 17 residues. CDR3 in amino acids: CSVVMQGTLSSYNEQFF. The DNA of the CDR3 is TGCAGCGTTGTCATGCAGGGGACCCTTAGCTCCTACAATGAGCAGTTCTTC.

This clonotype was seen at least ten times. CDR3: CASSQTATDTQYF. In DNA, the CDR3 is TGCGCCAGCAGCCAAACAGCCACAGATACGCAGTATTTT. J is TRBJ2-3 and V is TRBV4-1; D is unresolved. Trimming left V 2 bases short and J 2 bases short, with 5 bases between. Germline V gene lookup returns CDR1 MGHRA and CDR2 YSYEKL. The CDR3 spans 13 residues.

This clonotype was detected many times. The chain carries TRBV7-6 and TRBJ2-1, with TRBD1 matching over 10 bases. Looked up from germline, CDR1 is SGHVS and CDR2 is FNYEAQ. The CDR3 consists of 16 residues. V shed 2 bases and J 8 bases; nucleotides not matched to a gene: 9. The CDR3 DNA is TGTGCCAGCAGCTTATTGACAGGGGGCCTATCCGATGAGCAGTTCTTC. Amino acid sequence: CASSLLTGGLSDEQFF.

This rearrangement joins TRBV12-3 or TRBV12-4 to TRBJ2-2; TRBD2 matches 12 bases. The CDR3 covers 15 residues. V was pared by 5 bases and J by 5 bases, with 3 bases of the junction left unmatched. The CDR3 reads CASSVGTSGTGELFF. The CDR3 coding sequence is TGTGCCAGCAGTGTCGGGACTAGCGGGACCGGGGAGCTGTTTTTT.

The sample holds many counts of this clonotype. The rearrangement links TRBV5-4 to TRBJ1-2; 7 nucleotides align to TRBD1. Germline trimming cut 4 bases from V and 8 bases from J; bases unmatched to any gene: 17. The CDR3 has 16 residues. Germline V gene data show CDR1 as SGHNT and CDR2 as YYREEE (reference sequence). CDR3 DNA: TGTGCCAGCAGCACGGCCCCACCTCAGGGGGAAAACGGCTACACCTTC. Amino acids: CASSTAPPQGENGYTF.

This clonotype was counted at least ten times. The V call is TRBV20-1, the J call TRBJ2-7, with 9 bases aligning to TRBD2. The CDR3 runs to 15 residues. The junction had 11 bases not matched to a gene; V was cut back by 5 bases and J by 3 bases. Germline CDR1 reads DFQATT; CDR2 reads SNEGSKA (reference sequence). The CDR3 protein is CSAGRLAGQVYEQYF. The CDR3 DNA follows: TGCAGTGCTGGCCGGCTAGCGGGGCAGGTCTACGAGCAGTACTTC.

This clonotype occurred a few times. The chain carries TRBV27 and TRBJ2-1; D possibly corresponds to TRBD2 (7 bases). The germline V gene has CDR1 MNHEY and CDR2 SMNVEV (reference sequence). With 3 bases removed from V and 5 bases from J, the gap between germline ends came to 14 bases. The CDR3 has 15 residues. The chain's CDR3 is CASSFRRGPDNEQFF. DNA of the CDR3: TGTGCCAGCAGTTTCCGGCGGGGGCCCGACAATGAGCAGTTCTTC.

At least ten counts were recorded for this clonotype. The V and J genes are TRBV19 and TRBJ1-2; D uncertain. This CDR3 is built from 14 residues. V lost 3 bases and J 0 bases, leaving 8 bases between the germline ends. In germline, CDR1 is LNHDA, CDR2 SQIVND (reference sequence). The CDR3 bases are TGTGCCAGTAGTATGAACGGCGCTAACTATGGCTACACCTTC. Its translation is CASSMNGANYGYTF.

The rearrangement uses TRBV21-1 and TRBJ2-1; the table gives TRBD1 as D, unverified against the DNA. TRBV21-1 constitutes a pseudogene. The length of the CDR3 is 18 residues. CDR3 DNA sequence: TGTGCCAGCAGCCTAACAGACAGTTTGTCCTGCCCCTACAATGAGCAGTTCTTC. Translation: CASSLTDSLSCPYNEQFF.

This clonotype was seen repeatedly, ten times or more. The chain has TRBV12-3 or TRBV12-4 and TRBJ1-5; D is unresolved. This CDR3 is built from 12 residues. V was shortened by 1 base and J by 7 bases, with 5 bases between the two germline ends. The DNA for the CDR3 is TGTGCCAGCAGTTTAGGGGGACAGCCCCAGCATTTT. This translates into CASSLGGQPQHF.

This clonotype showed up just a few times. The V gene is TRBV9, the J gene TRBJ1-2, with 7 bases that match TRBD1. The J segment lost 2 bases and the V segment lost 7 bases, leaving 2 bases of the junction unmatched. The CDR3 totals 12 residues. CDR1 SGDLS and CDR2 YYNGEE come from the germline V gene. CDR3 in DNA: TGTGCCAGCGACAGGGCCAACTATGGCTACACCTTC. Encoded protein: CASDRANYGYTF.

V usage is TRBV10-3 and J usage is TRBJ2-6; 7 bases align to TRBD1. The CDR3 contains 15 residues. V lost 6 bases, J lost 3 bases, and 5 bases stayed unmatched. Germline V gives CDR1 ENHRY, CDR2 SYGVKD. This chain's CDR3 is CAIRATGVGANVLTF. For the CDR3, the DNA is TGTGCCATCAGAGCCACAGGGGTTGGGGCCAACGTCCTGACTTTC.

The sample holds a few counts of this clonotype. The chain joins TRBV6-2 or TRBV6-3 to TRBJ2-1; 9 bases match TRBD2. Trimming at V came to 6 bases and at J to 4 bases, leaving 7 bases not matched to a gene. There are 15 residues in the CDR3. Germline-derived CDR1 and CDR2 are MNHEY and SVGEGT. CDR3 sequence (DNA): TGTGCCAGCAGCCTACTAGCGGGCCGGTACAATGAGCAGTTCTTC. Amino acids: CASSLLAGRYNEQFF.

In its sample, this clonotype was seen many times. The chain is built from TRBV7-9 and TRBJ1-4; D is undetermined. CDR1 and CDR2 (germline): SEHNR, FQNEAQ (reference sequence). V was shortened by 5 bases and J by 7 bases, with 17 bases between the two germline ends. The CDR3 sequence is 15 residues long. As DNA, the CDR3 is TGTGCCAGCAGCAACAGAAAGAAGAGTGGTGAAAAACTGTTTTTT. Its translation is CASSNRKKSGEKLFF.

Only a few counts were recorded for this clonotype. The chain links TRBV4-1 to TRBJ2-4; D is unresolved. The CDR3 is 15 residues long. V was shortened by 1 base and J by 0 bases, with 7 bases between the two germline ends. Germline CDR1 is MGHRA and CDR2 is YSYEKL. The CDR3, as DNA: TGCGCCAGCAGCCAAGCGGAGATAGCCAAAAACATTCAGTACTTC. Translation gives CASSQAEIAKNIQYF.

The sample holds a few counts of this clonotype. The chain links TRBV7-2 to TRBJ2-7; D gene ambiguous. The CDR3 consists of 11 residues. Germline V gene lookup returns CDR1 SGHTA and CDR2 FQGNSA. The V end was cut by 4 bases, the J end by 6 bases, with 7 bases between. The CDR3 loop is CASSSTIEQYF. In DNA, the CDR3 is TGTGCCAGCAGCTCTACGATCGAGCAGTACTTC.

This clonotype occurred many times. The CDR3 sequence: CASSIAARVSNQPQHF. Written as DNA, the CDR3 is TGTGCCAGTAGTATAGCCGCCCGGGTGAGCAATCAGCCCCAGCATTTT. The V and J genes are TRBV19 and TRBJ1-5; D not certain. This CDR3 has 16 amino acids. V was clipped by 1 base and J by 1 base, with 11 bases between them. Per the germline V gene, CDR1 is LNHDA and CDR2 is SQIVND (reference sequence).

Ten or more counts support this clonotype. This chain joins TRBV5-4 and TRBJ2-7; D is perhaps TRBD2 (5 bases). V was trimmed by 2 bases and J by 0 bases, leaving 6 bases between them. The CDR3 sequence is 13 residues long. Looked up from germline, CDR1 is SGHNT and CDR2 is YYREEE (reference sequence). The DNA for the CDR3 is TGTGCCAGCAGCTTTGGGAGCTCCTACGAGCAGTACTTC. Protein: CASSFGSSYEQYF. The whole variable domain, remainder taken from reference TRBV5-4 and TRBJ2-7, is ETGVTQSPTHLIKTRGQQVTLRCSSQSGHNTVSWYQQALGQGPQFIFQYYREEENGRGNFPPRFSGLQFPNYSSELNVNALELDDSALYLCASSFGSSYEQYFGPGTRLTVT.

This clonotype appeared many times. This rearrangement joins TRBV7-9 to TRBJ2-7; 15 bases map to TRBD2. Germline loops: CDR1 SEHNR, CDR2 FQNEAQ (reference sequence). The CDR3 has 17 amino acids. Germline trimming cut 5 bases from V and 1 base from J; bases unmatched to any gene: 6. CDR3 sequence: CASSPGTSGGRSYEQYF. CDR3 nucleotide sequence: TGTGCCAGCAGCCCCGGGACTAGCGGGGGGAGGTCCTACGAGCAGTACTTC.

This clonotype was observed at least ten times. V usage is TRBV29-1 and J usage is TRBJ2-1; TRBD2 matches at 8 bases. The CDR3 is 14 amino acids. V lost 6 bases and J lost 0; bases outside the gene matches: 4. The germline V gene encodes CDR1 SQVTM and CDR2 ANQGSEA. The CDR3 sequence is CSVISGSSYNEQFF. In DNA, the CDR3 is TGCAGCGTGATAAGCGGGAGCTCCTACAATGAGCAGTTCTTC.

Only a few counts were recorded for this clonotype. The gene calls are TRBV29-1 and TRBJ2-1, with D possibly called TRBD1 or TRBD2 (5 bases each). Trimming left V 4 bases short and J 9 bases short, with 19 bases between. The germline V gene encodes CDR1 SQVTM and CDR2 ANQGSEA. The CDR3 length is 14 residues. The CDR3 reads CSVAASHFGGEQFF. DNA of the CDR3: TGCAGCGTTGCCGCTAGCCATTTTGGGGGTGAGCAGTTCTTC.

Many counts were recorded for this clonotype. The CDR3 region has the DNA TGTGCCAGCAGCTTAGAAGCGGGGGCGATCGGCTACACCTTC. Amino acid sequence: CASSLEAGAIGYTF. The rearrangement joins TRBV7-8 to TRBJ1-2; D is perhaps TRBD1 (6 bases). The germline CDR1 and CDR2 sequences are SGHVS and FQNEAQ. This CDR3 is 14 amino acids long. Trimming removed 1 base from V and 8 bases from J, with 14 bases in between.

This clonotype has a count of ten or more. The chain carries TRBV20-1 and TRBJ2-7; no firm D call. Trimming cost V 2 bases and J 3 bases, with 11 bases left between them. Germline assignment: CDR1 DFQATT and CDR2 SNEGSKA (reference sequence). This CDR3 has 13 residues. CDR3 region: CSARLLLIYEQYF. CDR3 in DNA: TGCAGTGCTAGACTACTACTTATCTACGAGCAGTACTTC.

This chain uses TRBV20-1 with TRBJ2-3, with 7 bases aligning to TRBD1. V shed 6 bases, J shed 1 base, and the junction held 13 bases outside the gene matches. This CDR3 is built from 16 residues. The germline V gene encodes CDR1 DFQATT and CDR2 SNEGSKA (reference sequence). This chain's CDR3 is CSASMGPDRGTDTQYF. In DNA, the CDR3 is TGCAGTGCATCCATGGGGCCCGACAGGGGCACAGATACGCAGTATTTT.